A selection of T cell receptor beta chains follows, all from one sample in a study of Ad26.COV2.S vaccination and SARS-CoV-2 variants. Here immunoSEQ multiplex PCR was the method, and the copy in TCRdb shows in-frame clones only, minus some. The sample lists fewer than 400,000 clones; about 88% were seen once. Sequencing was performed on peripheral blood, taken in a trial of Ad26.COV2.S vaccine versus placebo. Receptor source: a person between 18 and 59 years old who received the Ad26.COV2.S COVID-19 vaccine or a placebo. Each CDR3 is given with its conserved first and last residue. The D gene is left open where the match is weak. Not all rows give a size; the values are once, few, many and, for expanded clones, a class.

TGCGCCAGCAGCTTCGAAGCGGGGGGGCCGGGAGAGACCCAGTACTTC,CASSFEAGGPGETQYF,TRBJ2-5,NA,TRBD2,TRBV5-1
TGCGCCAGCTTACTAGCGGACGAGCAGTACTTC,CASLLADEQYF,TRBJ2-7,NA,TRBD2,TRBV5-1
TGTGCCAGCAGTTTTCCGGCAAACAATGAGCAGTTCTTC,CASSFPANNEQFF,TRBJ2-1,once,NA,TRBV27
TGTGCCAGCAAGGTTCTTATGAACACTGAAGCTTTCTTT,CASKVLMNTEAFF,TRBJ1-1,NA,NA,TRBV6-5
TGTGCCAGCAACGAGGACAGTACCGGCTACACCTTC,CASNEDSTGYTF,TRBJ1-2,NA,NA,TRBV2
TGTGCCAGCAGCAAAGTGGTAAGGGGGCCCTACAATGAGCAGTTCTTC,CASSKVVRGPYNEQFF,TRBJ2-1,NA,NA,TRBV21-1
TGTGCCAGCAGCCCCCGGGGCAGCTACGATCGCCAAGAGACCCAGTACTTC,CASSPRGSYDRQETQYF,TRBJ2-5,NA,NA,TRBV7-6
TGTGCCAGCAGCCGAGAGACCCAGTACTTC,CASSRETQYF,TRBJ2-5,NA,NA,TRBV7-2
TGTGCCATTGGACAGGGTGACACCGGGGAGCTGTTTTTT,CAIGQGDTGELFF,TRBJ2-2,NA,TRBD1,TRBV10-3
TGTGCCAGCAGTGATTCGACGGGTTCCTACGAGCAGTACTTC,CASSDSTGSYEQYF,TRBJ2-7,NA,NA,TRBV6-1
TGCGCCAGCACCCACCCGACTAGTTCTCACACAGATACGCAGTATTTT,CASTHPTSSHTDTQYF,TRBJ2-3,NA,NA,TRBV10-1
TGTGCCAGCAGCTCGCTATCCCGTGCCACTAATGAAAAACTGTTTTTT,CASSSLSRATNEKLFF,TRBJ1-4,NA,NA,TRBV5-5
TGTGCCAGCAGCCCCACCGACGGGGGCGGCACTGAAGCTTTCTTT,CASSPTDGGGTEAFF,TRBJ1-1,NA,NA,TRBV13
TGTGCCAGCAGCGTTCGGGACAAAGAGACCCAGTACTTC,CASSVRDKETQYF,TRBJ2-5,NA,NA,TRBV2
TGTGCCAGCAGTCCGCTGGGGGGGCTGACAGATACGCAGTATTTT,CASSPLGGLTDTQYF,TRBJ2-3,NA,NA,TRBV27
TGTGCCAGTAGTACCGACAGGTCGTCTGGAAACACCATATATTTT,CASSTDRSSGNTIYF,TRBJ1-3,NA,NA,TRBV19
TGTGCCAGCAGCTTAGATATTGTAACAGGGGGTGGGACTGAAGCTTTCTTT,CASSLDIVTGGGTEAFF,TRBJ1-1,NA,TRBD1,TRBV11-3
TGTGCCAGCAGTTACTACGAGGGTTCACCCCTCCACTTT,CASSYYEGSPLHF,TRBJ1-6,NA,NA,TRBV6-5
TGTGCCAGCAGGGGGACAGGGGGCGCCGCGGGTGGCACTGAAGCTTTCTTT,CASRGTGGAAGGTEAFF,TRBJ1-1,NA,TRBD1,TRBV2
TGTGCCAGCAGGAGCCCAGGGGGCACTGAAGCTTTCTTT,CASRSPGGTEAFF,TRBJ1-1,once,TRBD1,TRBV7-6
TGTGCCAGCAGCCCCAAGTCACACACCGGGGAGCTGTTTTTT,CASSPKSHTGELFF,TRBJ2-2,NA,NA,TRBV7-9
TGCGCCAGCAGTCAACAGGGGCCGTACGAGCAGTACTTC,CASSQQGPYEQYF,TRBJ2-7,NA,TRBD1,TRBV10-1
TGTGCCAGCAGCTTTACCGGGACTAACTACGAGCAGTACTTC,CASSFTGTNYEQYF,TRBJ2-7,NA,TRBD2,TRBV7-9
TGTGCCAGCAACCCCCAGGGGTTTGGCACTGAAGCTTTCTTT,CASNPQGFGTEAFF,TRBJ1-1,NA,NA,TRBV6-5
TGTGCCTGGAGCCACAGTCAAGAGACCCAGTACTTC,CAWSHSQETQYF,TRBJ2-5,NA,NA,TRBV30
TGTGCCACCAGCATTGCCGCGACAGGGTGGGGAGATGGCTACACCTTC,CATSIAATGWGDGYTF,TRBJ1-2,NA,TRBD1,TRBV15
TGTGCCAACTCCCTGACAGGGAGGGATGGCTACACCTTC,CANSLTGRDGYTF,TRBJ1-2,few,TRBD1,TRBV10-3
TGTGCCAGCAGCTTTCTGGGACCGGAAGCTTTCTTT,CASSFLGPEAFF,TRBJ1-1,NA,NA,TRBV11-1
TGTGCCAGCAGTTACATTATCGACTACGAGCAGTACTTC,CASSYIIDYEQYF,TRBJ2-7,NA,NA,TRBV6-5
TGTGCCAGTACCGATCCGAGGGGGAACTATGGCTACACCTTC,CASTDPRGNYGYTF,TRBJ1-2,NA,NA,TRBV6-5
TGCAGCGCCAAGGACCTGGTAGGCTACACCTTC,CSAKDLVGYTF,TRBJ1-2,once,NA,TRBV29-1
TGCGCCAGCAGCCATCTAGCGACTCGGTTCTACGAGCAGTACTTC,CASSHLATRFYEQYF,TRBJ2-7,NA,NA,TRBV4-1
TGCGCCAGCTTCAAAACCGGGACAGATAGCTACAATGAGCAGTTCTTC,CASFKTGTDSYNEQFF,TRBJ2-1,NA,TRBD1,TRBV5-1